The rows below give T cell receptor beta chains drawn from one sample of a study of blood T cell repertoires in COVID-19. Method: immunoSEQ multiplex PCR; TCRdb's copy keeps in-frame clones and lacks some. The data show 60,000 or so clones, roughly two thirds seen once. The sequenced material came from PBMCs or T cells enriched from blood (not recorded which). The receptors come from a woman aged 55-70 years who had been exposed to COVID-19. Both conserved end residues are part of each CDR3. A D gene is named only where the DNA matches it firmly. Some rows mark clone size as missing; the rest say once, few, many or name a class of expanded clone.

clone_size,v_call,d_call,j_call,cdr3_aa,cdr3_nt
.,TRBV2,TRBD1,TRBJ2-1,CASRTGGNEQFF,TGTGCCAGCAGGACAGGGGGCAATGAGCAGTTCTTC
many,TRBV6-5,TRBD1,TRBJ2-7,CASGGQPNEQYF,TGTGCCAGCGGGGGACAGCCAAACGAGCAGTACTTC
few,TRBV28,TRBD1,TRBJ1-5,CASSTGTGGQPQHF,TGTGCCAGCAGTACAGGGACAGGGGGTCAGCCCCAGCATTTT
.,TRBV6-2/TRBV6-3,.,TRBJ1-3,CASSYSTGTNSGNTIYF,TGTGCCAGCAGTTACTCAACCGGGACAAACTCTGGAAACACCATATATTTT
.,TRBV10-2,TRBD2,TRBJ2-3,CASSESSPRGGQGAQYF,TGCGCCAGCAGTGAGTCGAGCCCTAGGGGAGGGCAGGGTGCGCAGTATTTT
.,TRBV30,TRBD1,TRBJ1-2,CAWWTGHYGYTF,TGTGCCTGGTGGACAGGCCACTATGGCTACACCTTC
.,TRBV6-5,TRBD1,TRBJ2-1,CASTSGQGIGEQFF,TGTGCCAGCACCTCCGGACAGGGGATTGGGGAGCAGTTCTTC
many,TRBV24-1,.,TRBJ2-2,CATSDLLQTSNTGELFF,TGTGCCACCAGTGATTTGCTTCAGACATCGAACACCGGGGAGCTGTTTTTT
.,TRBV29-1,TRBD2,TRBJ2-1,CSVVFGGGTEKGNEQFF,TGCAGCGTTGTTTTTGGCGGGGGGACCGAAAAAGGCAATGAGCAGTTCTTC
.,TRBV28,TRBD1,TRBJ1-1,CASRGTANMNTEAFF,TGTGCCAGCAGGGGGACAGCCAATATGAACACTGAAGCTTTCTTT
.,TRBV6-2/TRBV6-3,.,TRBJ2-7,CASSYRQGYEQYF,TGTGCCAGCAGTTACCGCCAGGGCTACGAGCAGTACTTC
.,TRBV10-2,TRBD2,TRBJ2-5,CASRVTSGSTETQYF,TGCGCCAGCAGGGTCACTAGCGGGAGTACGGAGACCCAGTACTTC
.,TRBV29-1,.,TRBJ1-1,CSVVRDTEAFF,TGCAGCGTCGTGAGGGACACTGAAGCTTTCTTT
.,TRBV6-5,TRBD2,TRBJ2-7,CATSTSGRGDEQYF,TGTGCCACCTCGACTAGCGGAAGAGGGGACGAGCAGTACTTC
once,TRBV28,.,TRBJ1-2,CASSRQRAGVNGYTF,TGTGCCAGCAGCCGTCAGAGGGCAGGGGTCAATGGCTACACCTTC
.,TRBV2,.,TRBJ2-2,CASSEDGRGELFF,TGTGCCAGCAGTGAAGATGGGAGGGGGGAGCTGTTTTTT
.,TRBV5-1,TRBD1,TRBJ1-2,CASSLTGGVDGYTF,TGCGCCAGCAGCTTGACAGGGGGTGTTGATGGCTACACCTTC
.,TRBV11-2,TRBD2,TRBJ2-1,CASSNVAGGINNEQFF,TGTGCCAGCAGCAACGTAGCGGGAGGGATAAACAATGAGCAGTTCTTC
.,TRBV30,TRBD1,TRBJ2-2,CAWRNRDSRTGELFF,TGTGCCTGGAGGAACCGGGACAGCCGCACCGGGGAGCTGTTTTTT
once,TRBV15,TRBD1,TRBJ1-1,CATSSGTGMNTEAFF,TGTGCCACCAGCTCCGGGACAGGGATGAACACTGAAGCTTTCTTT
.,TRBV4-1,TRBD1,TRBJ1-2,CASSLGDRGYGYTF,TGCGCCAGCAGCCTCGGGGACAGGGGATATGGCTACACCTTC
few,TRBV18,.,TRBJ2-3,CASSPPTATDTQYF,TGTGCCAGCTCACCCCCGACAGCAACAGATACGCAGTATTTT
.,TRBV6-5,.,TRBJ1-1,CASTHGPEAFF,TGTGCCAGCACCCATGGCCCCGAAGCTTTCTTT
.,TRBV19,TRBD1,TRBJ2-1,CASSIRGQGHHEQFF,TGTGCCAGTAGTATTCGGGGACAGGGGCACCATGAGCAGTTCTTC
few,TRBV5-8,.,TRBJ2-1,CASSLIIGTYNEQFF,TGTGCCAGCAGCTTAATTATTGGCACCTACAATGAGCAGTTCTTC
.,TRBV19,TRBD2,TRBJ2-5,CASSMKRGGSETQYF,TGTGCCAGTAGTATGAAGCGGGGGGGCTCGGAGACCCAGTACTTC
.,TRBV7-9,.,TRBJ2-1,CASSLGSEQFF,TGTGCCAGCAGCTTAGGGAGTGAGCAGTTCTTC
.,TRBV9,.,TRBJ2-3,CASSVAMTDTQYF,TGTGCCAGCAGCGTAGCTATGACAGATACGCAGTATTTT
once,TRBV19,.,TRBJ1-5,CASSTATGSNQPQHF,TGTGCCAGTAGTACCGCTACAGGTAGCAATCAGCCCCAGCATTTT
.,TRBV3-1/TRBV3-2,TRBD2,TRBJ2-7,CASSPSGRLTYEQYF,TGTGCCAGCAGCCCTAGCGGGAGGCTTACCTACGAGCAGTACTTC
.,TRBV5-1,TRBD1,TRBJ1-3,CASSPTGGSGNTIYF,TGCGCCAGCAGCCCCACAGGGGGCTCTGGAAACACCATATATTTT
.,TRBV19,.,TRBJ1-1,CASTQRQGPMNTEAFF,TGTGCCAGTACCCAGAGGCAGGGGCCCATGAACACTGAAGCTTTCTTT
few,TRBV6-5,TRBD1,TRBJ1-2,CASIPGQGYGYTF,TGTGCCAGCATCCCCGGACAGGGATATGGCTACACCTTC
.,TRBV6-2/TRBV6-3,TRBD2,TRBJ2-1,CASSYVSGGYNEQFF,TGTGCCAGCAGTTACGTGTCGGGAGGTTACAATGAGCAGTTCTTC
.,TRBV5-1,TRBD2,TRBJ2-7,CASSQGGGGGAHEQYF,TGCGCCAGCAGCCAAGGAGGAGGCGGGGGGGCCCACGAGCAGTACTTC
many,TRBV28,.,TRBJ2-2,CASSLGGWGGTGELFF,TGTGCCAGCAGTTTGGGGGGATGGGGAGGCACCGGGGAGCTGTTTTTT
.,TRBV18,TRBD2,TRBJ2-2,CASSPLGGASTGELFF,TGTGCCAGCTCACCCCTCGGGGGGGCGAGCACCGGGGAGCTGTTTTTT
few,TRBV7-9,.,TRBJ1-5,CASSLGGLLQPQHF,TGTGCCAGCAGCTTAGGGGGACTGCTACAGCCCCAGCATTTT
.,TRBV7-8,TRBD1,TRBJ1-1,CASSGPGQRNTEAFF,TGTGCCAGCAGCGGACCGGGACAGCGGAACACTGAAGCTTTCTTT
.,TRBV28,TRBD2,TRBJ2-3,CASSSRRTSGGATQYF,TGTGCCAGCAGTTCCCGCAGGACTAGCGGGGGGGCTACGCAGTATTTT
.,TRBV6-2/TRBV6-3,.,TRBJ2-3,CASSTGWTPDTDTQYF,TGTGCCAGCAGCACGGGGTGGACGCCAGATACAGATACGCAGTATTTT
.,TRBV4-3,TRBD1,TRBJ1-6,CASSQTGRQAGSPLHF,TGCGCCAGCAGCCAGACAGGGAGGCAGGCTGGGTCACCCCTCCACTTT
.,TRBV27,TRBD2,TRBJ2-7,CASRDVLAGPYEQYF,TGTGCCAGCAGGGATGTACTAGCGGGGCCCTACGAGCAGTACTTC
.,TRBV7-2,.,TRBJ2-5,CASSFYRATQETQYF,TGTGCCAGCAGCTTTTACAGGGCTACCCAAGAGACCCAGTACTTC
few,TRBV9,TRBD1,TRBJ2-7,CASSAGQGAHEQYF,TGTGCCAGCAGCGCTGGACAGGGGGCCCACGAGCAGTACTTC
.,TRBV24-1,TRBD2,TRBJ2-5,CATGLAGGETQYF,TGTGCCACCGGACTAGCGGGGGGGGAGACCCAGTACTTC
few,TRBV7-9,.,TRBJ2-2,CASSLSGATGELFF,TGTGCCAGCAGCTTAAGCGGTGCCACCGGGGAGCTGTTTTTT
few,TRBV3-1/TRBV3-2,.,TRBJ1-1,CASSQDQGHRERPFF,TGTGCCAGCAGCCAAGACCAAGGGCACAGGGAGCGTCCTTTCTTT
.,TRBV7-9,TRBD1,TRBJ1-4,CASSLVGTGLTNEKLFF,TGTGCCAGCAGCTTGGTCGGGACAGGTCTGACTAATGAAAAACTGTTTTTT
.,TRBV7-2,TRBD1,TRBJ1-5,CASSLGDRVSNQPQHF,TGTGCCAGCAGCTTAGGGGACAGGGTTAGCAATCAGCCCCAGCATTTT
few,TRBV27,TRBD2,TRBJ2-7,CASSLTGRLAGGREQYF,TGTGCCAGCAGTTTAACGGGAAGACTAGCGGGGGGGCGCGAGCAGTACTTC
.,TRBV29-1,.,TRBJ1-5,CSVGGGRQPQHF,TGCAGCGTTGGCGGGGGTAGACAGCCCCAGCATTTT
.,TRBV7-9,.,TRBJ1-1,CASSPARPFGGGTEAFF,TGTGCCAGCAGCCCCGCACGTCCTTTTGGCGGGGGCACTGAAGCTTTCTTT
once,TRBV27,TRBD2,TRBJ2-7,CASSNLGGGLAYEQYF,TGTGCCAGCAGTAACCTGGGGGGAGGGTTAGCCTACGAGCAGTACTTC
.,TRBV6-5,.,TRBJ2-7,CASSNAGTYEQYF,TGTGCCAGCAGTAACGCGGGAACGTACGAGCAGTACTTC